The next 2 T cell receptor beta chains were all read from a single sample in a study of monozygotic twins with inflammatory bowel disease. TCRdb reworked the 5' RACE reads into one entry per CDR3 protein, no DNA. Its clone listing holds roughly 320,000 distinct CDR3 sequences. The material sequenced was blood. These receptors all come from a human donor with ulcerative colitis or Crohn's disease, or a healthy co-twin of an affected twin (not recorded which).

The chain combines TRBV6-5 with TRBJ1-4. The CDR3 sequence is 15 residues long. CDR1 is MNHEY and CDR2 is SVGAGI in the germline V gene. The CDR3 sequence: CASSLHPIRNEKLFF.

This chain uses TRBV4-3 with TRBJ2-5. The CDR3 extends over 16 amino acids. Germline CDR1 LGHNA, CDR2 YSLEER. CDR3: CASSQGDLLMGETQYF.